This T cell receptor (beta chain) was retrieved from a study of a mutant IDH1 vaccine in newly diagnosed glioma. For the study at large: Patients were started on vaccination 4-6 weeks after radiotherapy alone, or with temozolomide cycles. Those enrolled had earlier been treated with radiotherapy, temozolomide, or both, mostly both. Points from the study as a whole: The occurrence of vaccine-induced immune responses was seen in roughly 93% of patients.

Time point here: week 35, safety follow-up. Vaccination used 300 ug of mutant IDH1 20-mer peptide per dose, with topical imiquimod. Donors harbored newly found WHO grade 3 or 4 IDH1-mutant, ATRX-lost astrocytomas. Points on this clone: What it recognizes is unknown.

This CDR3 comprises 14 residues. Per germline, CDR1 SGHRS and CDR2 YFSETQ. V was cut by 4 bases and J by 0 bases, with 7 bases left in between. The data were produced by immunoSEQ multiplex PCR, yet TCRdb's version contains in-frame clones alone and is incomplete. The table shows roughly 60,000 clones, with roughly 68% occurring only once. The rearrangement joins TRBV5-1 to TRBJ1-4; perhaps TRBD1 as D (6 bases). The source material was PBMCs, sampled from a glioma patient whose treatment included an IDH1 peptide vaccine. The sequence came from a man between 45 and 60 years old with glioma. The DNA of the CDR3 is TGCGCCAGCAGCAGGACAGCAACTAATGAAAAACTGTTTTTT. This codes for CASSRTATNEKLFF. Combining the CDR3 with reference TRBV5-1 and TRBJ1-4 gives the whole variable domain KAGVTQTPRYLIKTRGQQVTLSCSPISGHRSVSWYQQTPGQGLQFLFEYFSETQRNKGNFPGRFSGRQFSNSRSEMNVSTLELGDSALYLCASSRTATNEKLFFGSGTQLSVL.